This T cell receptor beta chain was profiled in a study of neurological immune-mediated disorders. Losses at the gene ends were 6 bases for V and 6 bases for J; bases not matched to a gene: 7. The CDR3 contains 15 residues. Germline loops: CDR1 WNHNN, CDR2 SYGVQD (reference sequence). As to this clonotype: What it recognizes is unknown.

Overall study findings and caveats: Subjects shared no identical expanded-clone CDR3 amino acid sequences, suggesting private TCR-beta repertoires in all groups. None of the features examined (clinical or MRI) was associated with the multiple sclerosis repertoire cluster. One related-CDR3 cluster, identified by phylogenetic grouping, held the repertoires of 18 of 34 multiple sclerosis patients and was a possible signature.

TCRdb ran MiXCR on the 5' RACE reads and lists one entry per CDR3 protein. The data contain 50,000 to 65,000 distinct CDR3 sequences, more than 4% of them singletons. Input material: PBMCs. This receptor was taken from a woman aged 50 to 60 with multiple sclerosis. The rearrangement links TRBV10-1 to TRBJ2-4; TRBD1 agrees at 11 bases. For the CDR3, the DNA is TGCGCCAGCAGCAATGGACAGGGGGCCTTAAACATTCAGTACTTC. This sequence encodes CASSNGQGALNIQYF.